This entry concerns a single TCR beta chain. Its specificity is unknown. Sequencing used immunoSEQ multiplex PCR; TCRdb keeps in-frame clones, though not all of them. The table records around 180,000 clones, 90% of them present only once. Germline assignment: CDR1 MNHNS and CDR2 SASEGT. The length of the CDR3 is 15 residues. Deletions cut 1 base from V and 6 bases from J, with 13 bases between. These data are taken from a study of T cell responses to AZD1222 COVID-19 vaccine. For the study at large: Timing groups of about 4 and about 12 weeks for second doses were pooled. General observations from the study: Baseline seropositivity characterized only a handful of AZD1222 recipients. Two doses of AZD1222 preceded a rise in Spike-specific TCR breadth and depth. Donors, mostly white British, included more females; clonal diversity was possibly underestimated.

The TCR sequence derives from an adult in good health. The rearrangement links TRBV6-1 to TRBJ1-5; tentatively, D is TRBD1 (5 bases). The source material was peripheral blood, sampled on day 0 of AZD1222 vaccination. In nucleotides, the CDR3 is TGTGCCAGCAGTGAAGGTGGAGGGGCAGGTCAGCCCCAGCATTTT. As protein: CASSEGGGAGQPQHF.